Presented here are 16 T cell receptor beta chains from one specimen sequenced in a study of T cell responses to AZD1222 COVID-19 vaccine (dated by TCRdb to about 2021). Per the publication, the time point label means: about 28 days (+/-7) after the second vaccine dose. The library was made by the immunoSEQ multiplex PCR assay. Drawn from immuneACCESS, this table holds only the in-frame rearrangements with V and J called that TCRdb kept. Clones are partly lost; checked studies trace under half to an unresolved V gene and leave the rest unexplained. The sample data list 90,000 to 150,000 clones, and about 90% of these were observed just once. The ten biggest clones cover just over 2.5% of the sample. This sample comprised peripheral blood, obtained 28 days after the second AZD1222 dose. The receptors were sampled from an adult who received the AZD1222 COVID-19 vaccine.

The rearrangement joins TRBV4-2 to TRBJ1-6; a possible D gene is TRBD1 (6 bases). V lost 4 bases and J 4 bases, leaving 11 bases between the germline ends. CDR1 is LGHNA and CDR2 is YNFKEQ in the germline V gene. The CDR3 is 15 amino acids. The CDR3 coding sequence is TGTGCCAGCAGCCCTTACGGACAGTATAATTCACCCCTCCACTTT. This codes for CASSPYGQYNSPLHF.

Ten or more counts support this clone. The chain recombines TRBV6-4 with TRBJ2-5; D perhaps matches TRBD2 (5 bases). V dropped 3 bases and J dropped 3 bases, with 20 bases sitting between them. Per the germline V gene, CDR1 is MRHNA and CDR2 is SNTAGT. CDR3 length equals 17 residues. The CDR3 nucleotides are TGTGCCAGCAGTGAGCCCCAGCGGAGCGACAACAAAGAGACCCAGTACTTC. This encodes CASSEPQRSDNKETQYF.

The chain carries TRBV2 and TRBJ1-1; D may be TRBD1 (6 bases). The CDR3 sequence is 14 residues long. CDR1 SNHLY and CDR2 FYNNEI come from the germline V gene. The V and J ends lost 3 bases and 4 bases respectively, with 12 bases between them. The CDR3 is CASSDGGPGTEAFF. The CDR3 DNA reads as TGTGCCAGCAGTGATGGGGGCCCGGGCACTGAAGCTTTCTTT.

The rearrangement links TRBV9 to TRBJ2-6; D is ambiguous. Trimming took off 5 bases at V and 1 base at J, with 13 bases between the two ends. CDR1 is SGDLS and CDR2 is YYNGEE in the germline V gene. The CDR3 totals 16 residues. CDR3 loop: CASRYPRSSGANVLTF. CDR3 sequence (DNA): TGTGCCAGCAGGTATCCCAGAAGTTCTGGGGCCAACGTCCTGACTTTC.

This chain links TRBV6-6 with TRBJ2-7; perhaps TRBD2 as D (6 bases). Per the germline V gene, CDR1 is MNHNY and CDR2 is SVGAGI (reference sequence). The CDR3 runs 14 residues. Trimming took 5 bases from V and 3 from J, leaving 14 bases between them. CDR3 residues: CASSPVARDYEQYF. The CDR3 bases are TGTGCCAGCAGTCCTGTAGCGCGGGACTACGAGCAGTACTTC.

In its sample, this clone was seen once. V and J are TRBV6-2 or TRBV6-3 and TRBJ2-1, with TRBD2 matching over 7 bases. This CDR3 region has 14 residues. Germline lookup yields CDR1 MNHEY and CDR2 SVGEGT. V lost 6 bases to trimming and J lost 15 bases; unmatched junction nucleotides: 17. The CDR3 nucleotides read TGTGCCAGCAGGCCTACGGCAGGCGGGGGTAGTTTGTTCTTC. Encoded protein: CASRPTAGGGSLFF.

This clone was counted a single time. J is TRBJ1-1 and V is TRBV5-1, with 7 bases lining up with TRBD1. J gave up 5 bases and V 0 bases, and 7 bases lay outside the gene matches. The germline V gene has CDR1 SGHRS and CDR2 YFSETQ. The CDR3 contains 15 residues. The CDR3 loop is CASSLAPGTVTEAFF. The CDR3 DNA follows: TGCGCCAGCAGCTTGGCTCCCGGGACAGTGACTGAAGCTTTCTTT.

The rearrangement links TRBV6-2 or TRBV6-3 to TRBJ2-5, with 7 bases identical to TRBD1. V lost 4 bases to trimming and J lost 5 bases; unmatched junction nucleotides: 10. Germline CDR1 MNHEY, CDR2 SVGEGT. The CDR3 has 15 amino acids. Here the CDR3 reads CASSFRGQRRETQYF. DNA of the CDR3: TGTGCCAGCAGTTTCAGGGGACAGCGAAGGGAGACCCAGTACTTC.

Comments on this clone: In the same sample, other DNA sequences code for this CDR3. The V call is TRBV19, the J call TRBJ1-2, with unresolved D. Germline V gene lookup returns CDR1 LNHDA and CDR2 SQIVND (reference sequence). The CDR3 has 13 residues. Trimming left V 4 bases short and J 0 bases short, with 6 bases between. The chain's CDR3 is CASSTAANYGYTF. DNA for the CDR3: TGTGCCAGTAGTACGGCAGCTAACTATGGCTACACCTTC.

This chain connects TRBV14 to TRBJ1-1; D unclear. The CDR3 is 13 amino acids. The V gene lost 4 bases and the J gene lost 0 bases, with 6 bases spanning the gap. In germline, CDR1 is SGHDN, CDR2 FVKESK. The CDR3 coding sequence is TGTGCCAGCAGCCCGTCGTTGAACACTGAAGCTTTCTTT. Translated, it gives CASSPSLNTEAFF.

The DNA of the CDR3 is TGTGCCAGCAGTCAGGTTGGGACCTGGGGCTACGAGCAGTACTTC. Its translation: CASSQVGTWGYEQYF. V and J are TRBV6-2 or TRBV6-3 and TRBJ2-7, with D perhaps given as TRBD1 or TRBD2 (5 bases each). Germline loops: CDR1 MNHEY, CDR2 SVGEGT. CDR3 length: 15 amino acids. The ends were cut back, 5 bases at V and 3 bases at J, with 17 bases in the middle.

This sequence joins TRBV7-8 and TRBJ1-1; no clear D gene. The V end was cut by 1 base, the J end by 8 bases, with 14 bases between. Germline V gene sequence: CDR1 SGHVS, CDR2 FQNEAQ. The CDR3 extends over 14 amino acids. CDR3 sequence reads: CASSLGGRPSEAFF. In DNA, the CDR3 is TGTGCCAGCAGCTTAGGCGGGCGGCCATCCGAAGCTTTCTTT.

The chain links TRBV11-3 to TRBJ2-7, with 7 nucleotides matching TRBD2. The CDR3 consists of 20 residues. V was pared by 0 bases and J by 0 bases, with 17 bases of the junction left unmatched. Germline-derived CDR1 and CDR2 are SGHNT and YENEEA. DNA of the CDR3: TGTGCCAGCAGCTTAGATGTCACTAGCGAGGTGCTAGAGTACTCCTACGAGCAGTACTTC. Translation gives CASSLDVTSEVLEYSYEQYF.

This chain uses TRBV28 with TRBJ1-1, with D possibly being TRBD1 (5 bases). Germline V CDR1 and CDR2: MDHEN, SYDVKM. V lost 2 bases, J lost 11 bases, and 15 bases lay in between. The CDR3 loop spans 13 amino acids. This CDR3 is CASSLGDPQKAFF. CDR3 bases: TGTGCCAGCAGTTTAGGGGACCCCCAGAAGGCTTTCTTT.

This clone came up once. The chain carries TRBV28 and TRBJ2-3; possible D gene TRBD2, 5 bases. The CDR3 is 13 residues long. CDR1 and CDR2 (germline): MDHEN, SYDVKM. V lost 4 bases and J lost 4, with 9 bases in between. The CDR3 protein is CASSYSGPDTQYF. CDR3 DNA sequence: TGTGCCAGCAGTTACAGCGGCCCAGATACGCAGTATTTT.

V and J are TRBV15 and TRBJ2-7; D might be TRBD1 (6 bases). The germline V gene has CDR1 LNHNV and CDR2 YYDKDF (reference sequence). Trimming removed 4 bases at V and 9 bases at J, with 16 bases between. CDR3 length: 13 residues. This CDR3 is CATSTGRGIGQYF. The DNA of the CDR3 is TGTGCCACCAGCACGGGCAGGGGCATCGGGCAGTACTTC.